This T cell receptor beta chain was obtained from a study of T cells after posttransplantation cyclophosphamide. For this clone: Antigen: not known.

The junction had 6 bases not matched to a gene; V was cut back by 5 bases and J by 4 bases. Germline V gene data show CDR1 as MNHNS and CDR2 as SASEGT. The CDR3 runs 15 residues. Controls had myeloablative marrow grafts with methotrexate and calcineurin inhibitor, sampled at 1 year. Study conclusions and caveats: After PTCy, TRB diversity resembled that of CNI/methotrexate controls. Skin or GI-infiltrating T cells shared few TRB sequences with blood.

TCRdb keeps only in-frame clones here, not all; method: immunoSEQ multiplex PCR. The sample has around 9,900 clones; more than 75% are singletons. The input for sequencing was PBMCs, taken after an allogeneic stem cell transplant with a calcineurin inhibitor and methotrexate. This TCR came from a male patient younger than 45 who received an allogeneic stem cell transplant from an unrelated donor, was CMV-positive, and had no GVHD. Part of the T cells may come from the graft donor. The J gene is TRBJ1-5, the V gene TRBV6-1, with 9 bases fitting TRBD1. The CDR3 sequence: CASSSTGGNNQPQHF. The CDR3 DNA reads TGTGCCAGCAGTTCGACAGGGGGGAATAATCAGCCCCAGCATTTT.